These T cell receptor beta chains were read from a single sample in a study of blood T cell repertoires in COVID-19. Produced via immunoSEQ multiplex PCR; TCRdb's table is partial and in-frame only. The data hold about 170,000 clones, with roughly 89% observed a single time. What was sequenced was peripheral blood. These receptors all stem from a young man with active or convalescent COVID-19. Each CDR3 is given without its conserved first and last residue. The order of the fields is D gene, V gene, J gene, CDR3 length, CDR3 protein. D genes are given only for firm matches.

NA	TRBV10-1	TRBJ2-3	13	ASSESNRAGSTQY
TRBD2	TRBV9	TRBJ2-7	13	ASSMTSGSSYEQY
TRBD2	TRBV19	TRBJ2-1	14	ASSIDIGLAMDEQF
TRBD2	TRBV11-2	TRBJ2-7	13	ASSKGLAQAYEQY
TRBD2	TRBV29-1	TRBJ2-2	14	SVTIAGGKNTGELF
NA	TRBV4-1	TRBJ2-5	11	ASSQVTGETQY
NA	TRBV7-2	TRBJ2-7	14	ASSLDEGRGPYEQY
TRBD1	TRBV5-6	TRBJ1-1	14	ASRDRGERVNTEAF
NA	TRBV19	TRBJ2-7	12	ASSMTRAGYEQY
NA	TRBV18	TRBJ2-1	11	ASSPILRGEQF
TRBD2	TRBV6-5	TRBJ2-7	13	ASSYSPSGTYEQY
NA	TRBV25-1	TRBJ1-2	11	ASSLQAAYGYT
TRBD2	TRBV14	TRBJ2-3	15	ASSRLSGGLGYDTQY
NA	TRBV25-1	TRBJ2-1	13	ASSESRVTYNEQF
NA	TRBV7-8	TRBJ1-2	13	ASSGLVGYNYGYT
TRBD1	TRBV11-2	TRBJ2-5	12	ASSLVGQGETQY
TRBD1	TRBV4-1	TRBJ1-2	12	ASSHPDRVYGYT
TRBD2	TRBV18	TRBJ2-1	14	ASSPYPLAGVDEQF
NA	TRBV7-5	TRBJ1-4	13	ARSLARGGYEKLF
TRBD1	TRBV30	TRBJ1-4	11	AFSKDRLEKLF
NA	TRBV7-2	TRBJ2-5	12	ASSPPLGLETQY
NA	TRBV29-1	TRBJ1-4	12	SVGPVSANEKLF